The entry that follows covers one T cell receptor beta chain sequence. Its antigen is not yet known. Base qualities are not provided; no much larger clone lies one nucleotide away. The data belong to a study of a mutant IDH1 vaccine in newly diagnosed glioma (dated by TCRdb to about 2021). Broadly, across the study: Patients were given eight vaccinations, in weeks 1, 3, 5, 7, 11, 15, 19 and 23, which matched visits V03 through V10. Vaccination was initiated 4-6 weeks after radiotherapy alone, or concurrently with temozolomide cycles in the chemotherapy-containing groups. Peripheral blood was collected at six visits: V03 (baseline), V05, V07, V10, V12 and V13. Before enrollment, patients had received standard therapy of radiotherapy alone, temozolomide alone, or radiochemotherapy with temozolomide; most received the combination. For exploratory analyses, about two dozen treated patients had longitudinal TCRB deep sequencing done wherever samples were available. Of the roughly 33 treated patients, about 62% were male and approximately 38% were female, and a mean age of around 40 years was recorded. Points the paper makes about the study in general: No apparent relationship was observed between pseudoprogression and alterations in the top peripheral T cell clonotypes detected by TCRB sequencing. Selection of PBMC samples for TCRB deep sequencing was based on availability. Vaccine-induced immune responses across multiple MHC alleles were detected in 90% to 95% of patients. The authors noted that analyses of patient blood samples could not be reproduced because of sample limitations.

What this sample's time point label stands for: week 11, during vaccination. A 20-mer mutant IDH1 peptide at 300 micrograms in Montanide made up each vaccine dose, which was injected subcutaneously together with topical imiquimod. Donors had newly diagnosed WHO grade 3 or 4 IDH1-mutant astrocytomas with loss of nuclear ATRX. The samples were drawn from NOA16, a multicentre, single-arm, open-label phase I trial in Germany that tested a mutant IDH1 peptide vaccine in humans for the first time. Genomic DNA for TCRB sequencing was extracted from EDTA blood using the DNeasy Blood and Tissue Kit. Counted from cysteine to phenylalanine, this CDR3 has 13 amino acids. The CDR3 DNA has 39 bases and is translated from base 1. The germline V gene supplies CDR1 MNHEY and CDR2 SVGAGI. At the junction V is shortened by 2 bases and J by 7 bases; bases outside the gene matches: 5. Receptor libraries were prepared by the immunoSEQ multiplex PCR assay. The hsTCRB Kit was used according to the manufacturer's protocol to amplify rearranged TCR beta chain sequences. TCRB libraries were sequenced on an Illumina MiSeq. Processing in the source paper ran as follows. The kit vendor's proprietary platform handled demultiplexing, trimming and gene mapping. This is the immuneACCESS table as TCRdb keeps it, with only in-frame sequences that have V and J called. A part of the clones is gone; compared with another copy, unresolved V genes explain less than half, and the rest is unexplained. For V, J and clone size, that table is used; D and trimming come from the DNA. A total of about 52,000 clones appear in this sample, 90% to 95% of them only once. Approximately 2.5% of the sample is held by the ten biggest clonotypes.

The sequence is built from TRBV6-5 and TRBJ2-7, with 7 junctional bases fitting TRBD2. This TCR was recovered from a middle-aged man with glioma. The sequenced sample was PBMCs, obtained from a glioma patient whose treatment included an IDH1 peptide vaccine. The sequence in DNA is TGTGCCAGCAGTTACCGGCTGGGGGGGGAGCAGTACTTC. Translated, it reads CASSYRLGGEQYF.